Following are 19 T cell receptor beta chains from one sample sequenced in a study of control samples from healthy donors and cancer patients. Some clones are missing from TCRdb's copy, which holds only in-frame ones; the method was immunoSEQ multiplex PCR. The top ten hold 5% to 8% of the sample, which has about 410,000 clones, 75% to 95% seen once. The sample was PBMCs. Source of these receptors: a man between 40 and 49 years old with head and neck cancer.

This clone was observed once. This chain joins TRBV10-1 and TRBJ1-1; possibly TRBD1 for D (5 bases). Germline V gene data show CDR1 as WNHNN and CDR2 as SYGVQD (reference sequence). CDR3 length equals 15 residues. Between the trimmed V and J ends, which lost 0 bases and 2 bases, there was a span of 10 bases. The CDR3 loop reads CASSESNGGNTEAFF. For the CDR3, the DNA is TGCGCCAGCAGTGAGTCGAATGGGGGAAACACTGAAGCTTTCTTT.

V gene TRBV30 combines with J gene TRBJ1-1; TRBD1 might be the D (5 bases). This CDR3 is 14 amino acids long. In germline, CDR1 is GTSNPN, CDR2 SVGIG (reference sequence). V lost 7 bases to trimming and J lost 1 base, with 16 bases between them. CDR3 coding DNA: TGTGCCTCAGGAGGGGACCCATGGAACACTGAAGCTTTCTTT. Protein sequence: CASGGDPWNTEAFF. The variable domain in full, with the rest retrieved from reference TRBV30 and TRBJ1-1, is SQTIHQWPATLVQPVGSPLSLECTVEGTSNPNLYWYRQAAGRGLQLLFYSVGIGQISSEVPQNLSASRPQDRQFILSSKKLLLSDSGFYLCASGGDPWNTEAFFGQGTRLTVV.

V is TRBV28 and J is TRBJ2-7, with a weak D call TRBD2 (5 bases). Per the germline V gene, CDR1 is MDHEN and CDR2 is SYDVKM. Trimming cost V 7 bases and J 2 bases, with 15 bases left between them. The CDR3 loop spans 14 amino acids. The CDR3 region is CASTHPSGTYEQYF. CDR3 sequence (DNA): TGTGCCAGCACCCATCCCAGCGGCACCTACGAGCAGTACTTC.

A single count supports this clone. J is TRBJ2-1 and V is TRBV19; D not resolved. CDR3 length equals 16 residues. Trimming removed 3 bases from V and 3 bases from J, with 15 bases in between. Per germline, CDR1 LNHDA and CDR2 SQIVND (reference sequence). CDR3 bases: TGTGCCAGTAGTATTGTACGCGGACCTTACTACAATGAGCAGTTCTTC. Amino acids: CASSIVRGPYYNEQFF.

This clone showed up just once. The genes are TRBV10-3 and TRBJ1-4, with TRBD1 as a possible D gene (5 bases). CDR1 ENHRY and CDR2 SYGVKD come from the germline V gene. This CDR3 has 14 residues. Trimming stripped 10 bases from V and 0 bases from J, with 12 bases between. DNA of the CDR3: TGTGCCACTGGGGGGGGTGCAACTAATGAAAAACTGTTTTTT. Amino acids: CATGGGATNEKLFF.

V is TRBV24-1 and J is TRBJ2-1, with D hard to call. The CDR3 covers 12 residues. Per the germline V gene, CDR1 is KGHDR and CDR2 is SFDVKD. Trimming removed 3 bases from V and 6 bases from J, with 5 bases in between. CDR3 sequence (DNA): TGTGCCACCAGTGATGTGGGCAATGAGCAGTTCTTC. Residues: CATSDVGNEQFF.

This chain connects TRBV10-2 to TRBJ2-2, with 7 bases fitting TRBD2. The CDR3 contains 13 residues. Germline V gene data show CDR1 as WSHSY and CDR2 as SAAADI. Unmatched junction bases numbered 1, after V lost 3 bases and J lost 6 bases. CDR3 DNA: TGCGCCAGCAGTGATGGGGGGGCCGGGGAGCTGTTTTTT. Residues: CASSDGGAGELFF.

The rearrangement links TRBV18 to TRBJ1-5; D not resolved. With 3 bases removed from V and 0 bases from J, the gap between germline ends came to 9 bases. The CDR3 has 15 residues. In germline, CDR1 is KGHSH, CDR2 LQKENI. The CDR3 protein is CASSPAIGSNQPQHF. Here the CDR3 DNA reads TGTGCCAGCTCACCGGCGATTGGTAGCAATCAGCCCCAGCATTTT.

The chain combines TRBV5-6 with TRBJ1-1; maybe TRBD1 (6 bases). The CDR3 runs to 15 residues. V was trimmed by 4 bases and J by 0 bases, leaving 13 bases between them. CDR1 SGHDT and CDR2 YYEEEE come from the germline V gene. In DNA form, the CDR3 reads TGTGCCAGCAGCCGAACGGACAGTTTGAACACTGAAGCTTTCTTT. Its translation: CASSRTDSLNTEAFF. The full variable domain, with the rest looked up from reference TRBV5-6 and TRBJ1-1, is DAGVTQSPTHLIKTRGQQVTLRCSPKSGHDTVSWYQQALGQGPQFIFQYYEEEERQRGNFPDRFSGHQFPNYSSELNVNALLLGDSALYLCASSRTDSLNTEAFFGQGTRLTVV.

The rearrangement uses TRBV19 and TRBJ2-2, with 12 bases identical to TRBD1. CDR3 length: 16 residues. Germline CDR1 is LNHDA and CDR2 is SQIVND (reference sequence). The V segment lost 6 bases and the J segment 4 bases; nucleotides outside the gene matches: 6. CDR3 nucleotides: TGTGCCAGTAGGGGACAGGGGGCGTCGGGCACCGGGGAGCTGTTTTTT. Translation: CASRGQGASGTGELFF.

A remark on this clone: Germline is not matched at one junction end, which may reflect a read error. The rearrangement joins TRBV5-1 to TRBJ2-2; no reliable D call. Germline values: CDR1 SGHRS, CDR2 YFSETQ. This CDR3 region has 15 residues. CDR3 coding DNA: TGCGCCATCAGCTTGGCCGGCTCGAACACCGGGGAGCTGTTTTTT. This sequence encodes CAISLAGSNTGELFF.

The chain links TRBV2 to TRBJ2-7; D might be TRBD2 (6 bases). The length of the CDR3 is 14 residues. V lost 1 base and J 2 bases, leaving 9 bases between the germline ends. From germline, CDR1 is SNHLY and CDR2 FYNNEI. DNA for the CDR3: TGTGCCAGCAGTGAAGGACTAGGAACCTACGAGCAGTACTTC. Residues: CASSEGLGTYEQYF.

CDR3 sequence: CASSSLTSTNEKLFF. The CDR3 nucleotides read TGTGCCAGCAGCTCTCTGACATCAACTAATGAAAAACTGTTTTTT. The chain recombines TRBV7-2 with TRBJ1-4, with unresolved D. The germline gives CDR1 SGHTA, CDR2 FQGNSA. Trimming stripped 4 bases from V and 0 bases from J, with 9 bases between. This CDR3 is built from 15 residues. Using reference TRBV7-2 and TRBJ1-4 for the parts outside the CDR3, the full variable domain is GAGVSQSPSNKVTEKGKDVELRCDPISGHTALYWYRQSLGQGLEFLIYFQGNSAPDKSGLPSDRFSAERTGGSVSTLTIQRTQQEDSAVYLCASSSLTSTNEKLFFGSGTQLSVL.

The chain is built from TRBV13 and TRBJ1-1; D remains ambiguous. This CDR3 comprises 12 residues. The V end lost 3 bases, the J end lost 0 bases, and 2 bases lay between the germline ends. Germline V CDR1 and CDR2: PRHDT, FYEKMQ (reference sequence). CDR3 in amino acids: CASSFMNTEAFF. The DNA of the CDR3 is TGTGCCAGCAGCTTCATGAACACTGAAGCTTTCTTT.

The CDR3 protein is CASSQAPSRNYGYTF. In nucleotides, the CDR3 is TGCGCCAGCAGCCAAGCACCAAGCCGAAACTATGGCTACACCTTC. The rearrangement uses TRBV4-1 and TRBJ1-2; D not certain. The V and J ends lost 1 base and 2 bases respectively, with 11 bases between them. The CDR3 length is 15 residues. In germline, CDR1 is MGHRA, CDR2 YSYEKL.

The J gene is TRBJ2-1, the V gene TRBV9; D unresolved. In germline, CDR1 is SGDLS, CDR2 YYNGEE. This CDR3 contains 17 residues. V was cut by 0 bases and J by 0 bases, with 13 bases left in between. CDR3 loop: CASSVGPAAPSYNEQFF. Here the CDR3 DNA reads TGTGCCAGCAGCGTAGGCCCTGCGGCCCCCTCCTACAATGAGCAGTTCTTC.

The chain recombines TRBV27 with TRBJ1-4; D unclear. V lost 5 bases, J lost 4 bases, and 2 bases lay in between. Per the germline V gene, CDR1 is MNHEY and CDR2 is SMNVEV (reference sequence). The length of the CDR3 is 11 residues. CDR3 loop: CASSHNEKLFF. CDR3 DNA sequence: TGTGCCAGCAGTCATAATGAAAAACTGTTTTTT.

The chain joins TRBV3-1 (or the pseudogene TRBV3-2) to TRBJ2-3; D is possibly TRBD1 (5 bases). Deletions cut 2 bases from V and 0 bases from J, with 15 bases between. The CDR3 runs 17 residues. CDR1 LGHDT and CDR2 YNNKEL come from the germline V gene (reference sequence). CDR3 nucleotide sequence: TGTGCCAGCAGCCAATTTCTTAGACAGCGAAGCACAGATACGCAGTATTTT. It yields the protein CASSQFLRQRSTDTQYF.

J is TRBJ1-1 and V is TRBV5-1, with no clear D. Germline V gene data show CDR1 as SGHRS and CDR2 as YFSETQ. Deletions cut 2 bases from V and 0 bases from J, with 11 bases between. The CDR3 sequence is 15 residues long. CDR3 nucleotide sequence: TGCGCCAGCAGCTTCTACAGCGGAATGAACACTGAAGCTTTCTTT. As protein: CASSFYSGMNTEAFF.